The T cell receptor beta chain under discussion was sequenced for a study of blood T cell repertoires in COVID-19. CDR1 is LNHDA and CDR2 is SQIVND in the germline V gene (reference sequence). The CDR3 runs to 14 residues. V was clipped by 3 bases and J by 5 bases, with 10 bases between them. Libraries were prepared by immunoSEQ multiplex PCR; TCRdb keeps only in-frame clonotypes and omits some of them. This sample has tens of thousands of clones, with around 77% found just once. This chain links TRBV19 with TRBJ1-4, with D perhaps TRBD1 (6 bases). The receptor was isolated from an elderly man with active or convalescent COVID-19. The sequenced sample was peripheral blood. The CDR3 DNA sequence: TGTGCCAGTAGTATCCTCGGACAGAATGAAAAACTGTTTTTT. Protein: CASSILGQNEKLFF.